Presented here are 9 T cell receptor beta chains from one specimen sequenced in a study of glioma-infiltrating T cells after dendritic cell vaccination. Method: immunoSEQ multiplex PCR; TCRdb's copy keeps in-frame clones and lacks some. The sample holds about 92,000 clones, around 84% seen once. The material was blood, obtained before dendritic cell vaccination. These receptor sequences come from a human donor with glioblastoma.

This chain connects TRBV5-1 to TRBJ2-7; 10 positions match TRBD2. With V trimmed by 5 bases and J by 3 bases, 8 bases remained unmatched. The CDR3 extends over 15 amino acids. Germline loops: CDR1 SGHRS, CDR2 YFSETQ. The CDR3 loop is CASSTLAGVGYEQYF. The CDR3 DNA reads TGCGCCAGCAGTACTCTAGCGGGAGTCGGCTACGAGCAGTACTTC. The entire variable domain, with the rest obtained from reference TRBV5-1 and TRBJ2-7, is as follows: KAGVTQTPRYLIKTRGQQVTLSCSPISGHRSVSWYQQTPGQGLQFLFEYFSETQRNKGNFPGRFSGRQFSNSRSEMNVSTLELGDSALYLCASSTLAGVGYEQYFGPGTRLTVT.

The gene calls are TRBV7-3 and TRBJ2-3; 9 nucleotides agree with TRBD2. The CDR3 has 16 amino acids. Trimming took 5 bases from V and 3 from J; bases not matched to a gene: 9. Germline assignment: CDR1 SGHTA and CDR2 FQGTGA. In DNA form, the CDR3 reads TGTGCCAGCAGCCTACAATTAGCGGGAGAAACAGATACGCAGTATTTT. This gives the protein CASSLQLAGETDTQYF.

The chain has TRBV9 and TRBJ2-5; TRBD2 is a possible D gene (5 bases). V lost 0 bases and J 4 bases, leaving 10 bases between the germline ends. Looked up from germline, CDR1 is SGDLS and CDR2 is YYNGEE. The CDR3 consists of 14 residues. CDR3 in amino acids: CASSVGGLGETQYF. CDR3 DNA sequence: TGTGCCAGCAGCGTAGGCGGGTTGGGAGAGACCCAGTACTTC.

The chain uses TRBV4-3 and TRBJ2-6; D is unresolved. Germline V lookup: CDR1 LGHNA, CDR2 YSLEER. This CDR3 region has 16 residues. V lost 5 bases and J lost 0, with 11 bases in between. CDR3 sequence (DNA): TGCGCCAGCAGCGAGGCCAGAGCCTCTGGGGCCAACGTCCTGACTTTC. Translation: CASSEARASGANVLTF.

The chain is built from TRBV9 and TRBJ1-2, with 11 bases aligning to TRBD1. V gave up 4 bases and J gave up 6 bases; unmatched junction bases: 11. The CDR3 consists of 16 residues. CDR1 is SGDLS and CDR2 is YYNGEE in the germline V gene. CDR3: CASSTPGQGAIHGYTF. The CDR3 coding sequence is TGTGCCAGCAGCACCCCAGGACAGGGGGCGATTCATGGCTACACCTTC.

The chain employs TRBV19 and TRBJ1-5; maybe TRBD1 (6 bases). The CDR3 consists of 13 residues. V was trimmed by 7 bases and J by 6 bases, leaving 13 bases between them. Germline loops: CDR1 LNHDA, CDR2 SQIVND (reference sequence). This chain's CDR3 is CASTTPQGQPQHF. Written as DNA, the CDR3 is TGTGCCAGTACCACCCCACAGGGTCAGCCCCAGCATTTT.

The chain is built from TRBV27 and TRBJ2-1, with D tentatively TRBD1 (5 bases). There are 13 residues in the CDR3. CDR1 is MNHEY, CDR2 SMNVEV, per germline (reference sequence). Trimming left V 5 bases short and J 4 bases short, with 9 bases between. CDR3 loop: CASSNYRYNEQFF. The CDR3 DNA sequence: TGTGCCAGCAGTAACTACAGGTACAATGAGCAGTTCTTC.

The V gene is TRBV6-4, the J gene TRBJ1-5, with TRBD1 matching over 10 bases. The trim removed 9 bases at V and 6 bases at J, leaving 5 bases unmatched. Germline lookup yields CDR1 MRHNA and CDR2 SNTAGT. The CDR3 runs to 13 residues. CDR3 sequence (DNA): TGTGCCAGGACAGGGGGCAAATGTCAGCCCCAGCATTTT. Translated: CARTGGKCQPQHF.

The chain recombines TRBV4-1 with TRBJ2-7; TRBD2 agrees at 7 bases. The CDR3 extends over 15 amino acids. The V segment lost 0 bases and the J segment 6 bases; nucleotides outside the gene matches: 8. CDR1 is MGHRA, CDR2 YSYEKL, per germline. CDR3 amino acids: CASSQDRGVLGEQYF. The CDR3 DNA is TGCGCCAGCAGCCAAGATCGGGGGGTACTGGGCGAGCAGTACTTC.